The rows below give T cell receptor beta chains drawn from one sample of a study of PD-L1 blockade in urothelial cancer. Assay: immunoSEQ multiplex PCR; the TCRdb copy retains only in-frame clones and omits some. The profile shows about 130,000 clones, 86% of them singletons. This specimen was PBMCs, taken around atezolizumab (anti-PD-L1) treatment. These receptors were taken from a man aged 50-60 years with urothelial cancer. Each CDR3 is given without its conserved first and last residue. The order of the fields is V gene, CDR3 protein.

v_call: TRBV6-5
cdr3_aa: ASSYSRGNTEAF

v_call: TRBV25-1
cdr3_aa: ASSELGQGKWPQH

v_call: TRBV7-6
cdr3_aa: ASSLDARGYGYT

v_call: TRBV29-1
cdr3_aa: SVEDGQGGN

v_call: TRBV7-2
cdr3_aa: ASSRTQTEKLF

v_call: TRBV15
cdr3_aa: ATSGSGPTSYNEQF

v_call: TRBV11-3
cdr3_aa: ASSLDRDRNTEAF

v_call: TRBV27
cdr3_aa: ASNIGGGLNSPLH

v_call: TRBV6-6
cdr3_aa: ASSTTRDTQY

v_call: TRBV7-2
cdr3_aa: ASRFDRGGGYT

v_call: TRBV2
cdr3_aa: ASSEVGGRAYGYT

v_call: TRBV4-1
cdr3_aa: ASSQDRTSGEAKNIQY

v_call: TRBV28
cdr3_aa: ASSLFNRGGYT

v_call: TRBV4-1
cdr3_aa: ASSRDGQPPFYEQY

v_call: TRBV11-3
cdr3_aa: ASSYTQGGGEQY

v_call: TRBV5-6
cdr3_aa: ATSTGTEYYEQY

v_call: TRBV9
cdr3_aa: ASSATVVGNTEAF

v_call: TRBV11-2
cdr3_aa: ASSLVEGHITQPQH

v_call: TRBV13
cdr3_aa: ASSLSKGSQPQH

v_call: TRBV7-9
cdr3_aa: ASSRGSGASQPQH

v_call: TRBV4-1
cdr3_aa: ASSPFTGSTDTQY

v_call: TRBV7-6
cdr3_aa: ASSLGSGELF

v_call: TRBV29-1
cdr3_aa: SAGTGGRGTDTQY

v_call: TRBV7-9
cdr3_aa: ASSLLQGLGSGELF

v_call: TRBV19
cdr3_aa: ASTYIGAGELF

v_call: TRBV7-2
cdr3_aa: ASSLGWTSSGNTIY

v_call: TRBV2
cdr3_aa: ASSEPHEGF

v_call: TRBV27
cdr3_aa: ASSLTYNYGYT

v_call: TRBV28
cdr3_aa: ASSPEAYGYT

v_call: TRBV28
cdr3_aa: ASSLSRDSNYEQY

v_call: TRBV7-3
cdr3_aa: ASSLNGGLNTGELF

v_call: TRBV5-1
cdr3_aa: ASHAGLRELF

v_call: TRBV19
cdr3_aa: ASSIGTSGRAYNEQF

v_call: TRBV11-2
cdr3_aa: ASSRTGTGSSLDIQY

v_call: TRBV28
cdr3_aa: ASSKPQGARYNEQF

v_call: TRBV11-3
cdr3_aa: ASSETSGSEYNEQF

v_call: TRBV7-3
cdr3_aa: ASSNRGGTQETQY

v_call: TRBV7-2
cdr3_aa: ASSQTSGSTDTQY

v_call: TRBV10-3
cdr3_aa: AISPDGRGYEQY

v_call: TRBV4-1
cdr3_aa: ASSREGAGSYEQY

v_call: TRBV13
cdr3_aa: ASSSPNAGNIQY

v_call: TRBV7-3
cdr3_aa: ASSLSGGTGELF

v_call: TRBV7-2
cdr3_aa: ASTATLAGTDTQY

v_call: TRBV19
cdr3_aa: ASSIYSTGELF

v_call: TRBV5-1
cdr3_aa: ASSKEPGLAEETQY

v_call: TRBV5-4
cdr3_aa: ASSLANSNQPQH

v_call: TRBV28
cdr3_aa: ASVQPLSYEQY

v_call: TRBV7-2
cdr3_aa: ASSLDSGGSYEQY

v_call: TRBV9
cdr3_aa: ASSVRGTGELF